Below are 10 T cell receptor beta chains sequenced from a single sample in a study of OX40 agonist ivuxolimab in advanced cancers. Library preparation employed the immunoSEQ multiplex PCR assay. Drawn from immuneACCESS, this table holds only the in-frame rearrangements with V and J called that TCRdb kept. Clones are partly lost; checked studies trace under half to an unresolved V gene and leave the rest unexplained. Counted in this sample were about 75,000 clones; about 88% of them appeared once. The top ten clones comprise 15% to 20% of the sample. The input for sequencing was CD4+ or CD8+ T cells sorted from blood, taken in a trial of the OX40 agonist ivuxolimab. All receptors come from an adult with an advanced solid tumor such as melanoma, head and neck, liver or kidney cancer.

This clone was seen only once. J is TRBJ1-3 and V is TRBV10-1; 8 bases agree with TRBD1. Germline trimming cut 4 bases from V and 0 bases from J; bases unmatched to any gene: 2. Germline V gives CDR1 WNHNN, CDR2 SYGVQD (reference sequence). The CDR3 spans 15 residues. The CDR3 protein is CASSAGQVSGNTIYF. CDR3 nucleotides: TGCGCCAGCAGTGCGGGACAGGTCTCTGGAAACACCATATATTTT.

The V gene is TRBV21-1, the J gene TRBJ2-6; the D call of TRBD1 is as the table states it, not checked on the DNA. TRBV21-1 is a pseudogene locus. This CDR3 comprises 17 residues. CDR3: CASSTRTGGSGANVLTF. CDR3 in DNA: TGTGCCAGCAGCACAAGGACAGGCGGCTCTGGGGCCAACGTCCTGACTTTC.

The chain recombines TRBV27 with TRBJ2-5; D is ambiguous. The DNA end is a closer match to TRBJ2-7, so the J assignment may be wrong. Per germline, CDR1 MNHEY and CDR2 SMNVEV (reference sequence). CDR3 length: 13 amino acids. The CDR3 protein is CASRVGPSYEQYF. DNA for the CDR3: TGTGCCAGCCGAGTAGGACCCTCCTACGAGCAGTACTTC.

The genes are TRBV4-1 and TRBJ2-1; the D gene is possibly TRBD2 (6 bases). Trimming removed 0 bases from V and 1 base from J, with 7 bases in between. The V gene's germline CDR1 is MGHRA and CDR2 YSYEKL. The CDR3 runs 15 residues. CDR3 residues: CASSQDGGSYNEQFF. The CDR3 DNA reads TGCGCCAGCAGCCAAGATGGGGGGTCCTACAATGAGCAGTTCTTC.

The gene calls are TRBV29-1 and TRBJ2-2; D perhaps matches TRBD2 (5 bases). Trimming removed 5 bases at V and 6 bases at J, with 13 bases between. This CDR3 is 13 amino acids long. CDR1 and CDR2 from the germline V gene are SQVTM and ANQGSEA. The CDR3 DNA reads as TGCAGCGTTACCCCCGTGGGAGCCGGGGAGCTGTTTTTT. Translation: CSVTPVGAGELFF.

This sequence joins TRBV6-1 and TRBJ2-5, with D tentatively TRBD2 (5 bases). Germline V lookup: CDR1 MNHNS, CDR2 SASEGT. The CDR3 runs 12 residues. Trimming took 8 bases from V and 5 from J, leaving 12 bases between them. CDR3 residues: CASEGYWETQYF. CDR3 DNA: TGTGCCAGCGAGGGCTACTGGGAGACCCAGTACTTC.

V gene TRBV28 combines with J gene TRBJ1-5; D ambiguous. Germline V CDR1 and CDR2: MDHEN, SYDVKM. Trimming removed 6 bases at V and 3 bases at J, with 9 bases between. This CDR3 contains 13 residues. The DNA for the CDR3 is TGTGCCAGCAGCCTTCGGCTCAATCAGCCCCAGCATTTT. This translates into CASSLRLNQPQHF. The full variable domain, with the rest looked up from reference TRBV28 and TRBJ1-5, is DVKVTQSSRYLVKRTGEKVFLECVQDMDHENMFWYRQDPGLGLRLIYFSYDVKMKEKGDIPEGYSVSREKKERFSLILESASTNQTSMYLCASSLRLNQPQHFGDGTRLSIL.

This clone showed up just once. The chain is built from TRBV2 and TRBJ2-3, with 7 bases fitting TRBD1. The V gene end was trimmed by 7 bases and the J gene end by 1 base; junction bases not matched to a gene: 5. The CDR3 covers 14 residues. Germline V gene data show CDR1 as SNHLY and CDR2 as FYNNEI. CDR3 DNA: TGTGCCAGCACCTGGGACAGCCGCACAGATACGCAGTATTTT. Protein sequence: CASTWDSRTDTQYF.

The chain links TRBV5-1 to TRBJ2-5, with TRBD1 matching over 7 bases. The J segment lost 7 bases and the V segment lost 3 bases, leaving 9 bases of the junction unmatched. Germline assignment: CDR1 SGHRS and CDR2 YFSETQ. This CDR3 region has 14 residues. The CDR3 nucleotides are TGCGCCAGCAGCTCCGAAGGGGGCTATGGGACCCAGTACTTC. It translates to CASSSEGGYGTQYF.

In this sample, this clone turned up a few times. The chain has TRBV7-9 and TRBJ1-1; D unresolved. The CDR3 extends over 13 amino acids. V lost 1 base, J lost 4 bases, and 7 bases lay in between. Germline values: CDR1 SEHNR, CDR2 FQNEAQ (reference sequence). The CDR3 region is CASSLGRITEAFF. CDR3 in DNA: TGTGCCAGCAGCTTAGGACGGATCACTGAAGCTTTCTTT.